Included here is one T cell receptor (beta chain) sequence, with context. Its target is not known. Using immunoSEQ multiplex PCR, the repertoire was profiled, and TCRdb retains in-frame clones only, with some absent. Of about 150,000 clones listed, 90% are singletons. It was second doses at about 4 or about 12 weeks that were pooled. This sample was taken from a study of T cell responses to AZD1222 COVID-19 vaccine. Findings and caveats of the study: Sampling captured repertoires only after the peak T cell response. Spike was spanned by vaccine-associated CD4 TCRs, which were dominant at 160-218 and 743-854. Most donors were white British and more were female, and clonal diversity was possibly underestimated.

Germline lookup yields CDR1 SEHNR and CDR2 FQNEAQ (reference sequence). The CDR3 loop spans 14 amino acids. V shed 5 bases and J 5 bases; nucleotides not matched to a gene: 6. V is TRBV7-9 and J is TRBJ1-1, with 9 bases identical to TRBD1. The clonotype was recovered from an adult who received the AZD1222 COVID-19 vaccine. Sequenced here: peripheral blood, sampled 28 days after the second AZD1222 dose. The DNA of the CDR3 is TGTGCCAGCAGCCCGAGACAGGGGGGTACTGAAGCTTTCTTT. Its translation: CASSPRQGGTEAFF.